Listed below are T cell receptor beta chains from one sample, sequenced in a study of regulatory T cells in long-lasting Graves disease. TCRdb used MiXCR to reprocess the multiplex PCR reads, holding one entry per CDR3 protein. The sample has 580,000 or so distinct CDR3 sequences, about 16% seen once; the top ten hold 12%. This sample was also put to use in a study of T cells in Graves' hyperthyroidism and ophthalmopathy.

This material consisted of peripheral blood mononuclear cells (PBMCs), taken at new diagnosis, from a patient treated with antithyroid drugs. All receptors derive from a man between 18 and 35 years old with Graves disease. The CDR3 runs from the conserved cysteine through the conserved F or W. The D gene is left open where the match is weak. Clone size appears in some rows only: once, few, many, or a class for an expanded clone.

TRBV7-3	TRBJ2-3	.	.	CASSLVPSGVDTDTQYF	TGTGCCAGCAGCTTAGTACCCTCGGGGGTGGACACAGATACGCAGTATTTT
TRBV30	TRBJ1-1	TRBD1	many	CAWDPGQGFGEAFF	TGTGCCTGGGACCCGGGACAGGGATTTGGTGAAGCTTTCTTT
TRBV2	TRBJ2-2	TRBD2	many	CASSGLGLAGELFF	TGTGCCAGCAGTGGGTTAGGACTAGCCGGGGAGCTGTTTTTT
TRBV20-1	TRBJ2-3	TRBD2	few	CSASPGLAPSTDTQYF	TGCAGTGCTAGCCCGGGACTAGCCCCTAGCACAGATACGCAGTATTTT
TRBV28	TRBJ2-3	.	.	CASSLNPGSGPDTQYF	TGTGCCAGCAGTTTAAATCCCGGGTCAGGGCCAGATACGCAGTATTTT
TRBV7-7	TRBJ2-1	.	few	CASSRDPEGEQFF	TGTGCTAGCAGCAGGGACCCCGAGGGTGAGCAGTTCTTC
TRBV11-2	TRBJ2-2	.	many	CANNRLGPTGELFF	TGTGCCAACAATAGACTAGGCCCCACCGGGGAGCTGTTTTTT
TRBV20-1	TRBJ2-1	TRBD2	.	CSAPGTSGRRGKETQFF	TGCAGTGCCCCCGGGACTAGCGGGAGGAGGGGGAAGGAGACCCAGTTCTTC
TRBV10-3	TRBJ2-1	.	many	CAISVGDEQFF	TGTGCCATCAGTGTGGGGGATGAGCAGTTCTTC
TRBV19	TRBJ2-1	TRBD2	.	CASSPGLIGYNEQFF	TGTGCCAGTTCGCCGGGACTAATCGGCTATAATGAGCAGTTCTTC
TRBV6-5	TRBJ1-4	TRBD1	.	CASSSRTGGMENEKLFF	TGTGCCAGCAGTTCTCGGACAGGGGGCATGGAAAATGAAAAACTGTTTTTT
TRBV28	TRBJ2-5	TRBD2	few	CATRTSGSLWETQYF	TGTGCCACCCGTACTAGCGGGAGTTTGTGGGAGACCCAGTACTTC
TRBV27	TRBJ1-2	.	.	CASSFGGWSYGYTF	TGTGCCAGCAGTTTCGGGGGTTGGAGCTATGGCTACACCTTC
TRBV2	TRBJ1-6	TRBD1	many	CASSDRGQVASPLHF	TGTGCCAGCAGTGACCGGGGACAGGTAGCTTCACCCCTCCACTTT
TRBV6-5	TRBJ2-2	TRBD1	.	CASSSRPGQGSTGELFF	TGTGCCAGCAGTTCCCGTCCGGGACAGGGATCCACCGGGGAGCTGTTTTTT
TRBV20-1	TRBJ2-1	TRBD2	few	CSASGGGGRGDVHEQFF	TGCAGTGCTAGTGGGGGAGGCGGGAGGGGAGACGTTCATGAGCAGTTCTTC
TRBV6-2/TRBV6-3	TRBJ2-7	TRBD1	few	CASSYSFRDRGAYEQYF	TGTGCCAGCAGTTACTCGTTTCGGGACAGAGGAGCCTACGAGCAGTACTTC
TRBV19	TRBJ2-7	.	.	CASSIGLPYEQYF	TGTGCCAGTAGTATTGGTCTACCCTACGAGCAGTACTTC
TRBV11-2	TRBJ2-2	.	many	CASSRPGGELFF	TGTGCCAGCAGCAGACCTGGGGGGGAGCTGTTTTTT
TRBV6-1	TRBJ1-2	.	few	CASSEAQRGPGYTF	TGTGCCAGCAGTGAAGCGCAACGGGGGCCTGGCTACACCTTC
TRBV2	TRBJ2-1	TRBD2	.	CASSELAASSYNEQFF	TGTGCCAGCAGTGAACTAGCGGCGAGCTCCTACAATGAGCAGTTCTTC
TRBV28	TRBJ2-5	.	many	CASSLESGTRIQETQYF	TGTGCCAGCAGTTTAGAATCTGGGACTCGTATCCAAGAGACCCAGTACTTC
TRBV20-1	TRBJ2-5	TRBD2	many	CSARGRLAETQYF	TGCAGTGCTAGAGGGAGACTAGCTGAGACCCAGTACTTC
TRBV19	TRBJ2-7	TRBD2	.	CASSISRGTSYEQYF	TGTGCCAGTAGTATAAGTCGGGGGACTAGCTACGAGCAGTACTTC
TRBV9	TRBJ2-3	TRBD2	few	CASSVEGAGLSTDTQYF	TGTGCCAGCAGCGTAGAGGGAGCGGGACTTAGCACAGATACGCAGTATTTT
TRBV28	TRBJ2-1	TRBD2	many	CASSLWPGGVDEQFF	TGTGCCAGCAGTTTATGGCCGGGAGGGGTGGATGAGCAGTTCTTC
TRBV5-1	TRBJ2-1	TRBD1	many	CASSLDRGDNEQFF	TGCGCCAGCAGCTTGGACAGGGGGGACAATGAGCAGTTCTTC
TRBV11-1	TRBJ1-1	.	few	CASSLNSVQSTFMNTEAFF	TGTGCCAGCAGCTTAAATTCCGTTCAGAGTACCTTTATGAACACTGAAGCTTTCTTT
TRBV19	TRBJ1-5	TRBD1	.	CASGSDRGGGNQPQHF	TGTGCCAGTGGATCGGACAGGGGAGGTGGCAATCAGCCCCAGCATTTT
TRBV9	TRBJ1-2	.	few	CASSFDSGYGYTF	TGTGCCAGCAGCTTCGACTCAGGGTATGGCTACACCTTC
TRBV28	TRBJ1-4	TRBD1	many	CASSPGTGGGEKLFF	TGTGCCAGCAGCCCCGGGACAGGGGGCGGTGAAAAACTGTTTTTT
TRBV20-1	TRBJ2-5	TRBD2	many	CSAPNAGGLETQYF	TGCAGTGCCCCGAACGCGGGAGGTTTGGAGACCCAGTACTTC
TRBV28	TRBJ2-7	TRBD1	many	CASSPAFGTDNYEQYF	TGTGCCAGCAGCCCTGCTTTCGGGACAGACAACTACGAGCAGTACTTC
TRBV20-1	TRBJ2-1	TRBD2	.	CSAGLAETYNEQFF	TGCAGTGCTGGACTAGCGGAGACTTACAATGAGCAGTTCTTC
TRBV28	TRBJ2-5	.	many	CASSPPGLAKETQYF	TGTGCCAGCAGTCCACCGGGACTTGCAAAAGAGACCCAGTACTTC
TRBV12-3/TRBV12-4	TRBJ1-5	.	few	CASSFTRGNQPQHF	TGTGCCAGCAGTTTCACCCGGGGCAATCAGCCCCAGCATTTT
TRBV7-3	TRBJ1-2	.	.	CASSLDPLQGGGYTF	TGTGCCAGCAGCTTAGACCCGTTACAGGGAGGCGGCTACACCTTC
TRBV29-1	TRBJ2-1	TRBD2	once	CSVDPAGGPSSYNEQFF	TGCAGCGTTGATCCAGCGGGAGGGCCTAGCTCCTACAATGAGCAGTTCTTC
TRBV11-2	TRBJ2-3	TRBD2	many	CASSFLVSGGTDTQYF	TGTGCCAGCAGCTTTTTAGTGAGCGGGGGCACAGATACGCAGTATTTT
TRBV19	TRBJ2-1	TRBD2	few	CASSIWASGTSSYNEQFF	TGTGCCAGTAGTATATGGGCTAGCGGGACATCCTCCTACAATGAGCAGTTCTTC
TRBV30	TRBJ2-2	.	.	CAWKYRLELFF	TGTGCCTGGAAGTACCGTCTGGAGCTGTTTTTT
TRBV24-1	TRBJ2-3	.	many	CATSDYTGVHSDTQYF	TGTGCCACCAGTGATTACACGGGGGTGCACTCAGATACGCAGTATTTT
TRBV6-2/TRBV6-3	TRBJ1-5	.	many	CASSYPRGGGTAGQPQHF	TGTGCCAGCAGTTACCCGCGAGGTGGAGGCACGGCCGGTCAGCCCCAGCATTTT
TRBV30	TRBJ2-7	.	many	CASKGALYEQYF	TGTGCCTCGAAGGGTGCCCTCTACGAGCAGTACTTC
TRBV7-9	TRBJ1-4	TRBD1	many	CASSIRTGGEKLFF	TGTGCCAGCAGCATACGGACAGGCGGGGAAAAACTGTTTTTT
TRBV12-3/TRBV12-4	TRBJ1-1	.	many	CASTKAEYTEAFF	TGTGCCAGCACAAAGGCAGAGTACACTGAAGCTTTCTTT
TRBV6-1	TRBJ1-5	TRBD1	.	CASRPGQGFQPQHF	TGTGCCAGCAGACCAGGACAGGGCTTTCAGCCCCAGCATTTT
TRBV5-1	TRBJ2-1	.	few	CASSLLQDNEQFF	TGCGCCAGCAGCTTGTTGCAGGACAATGAGCAGTTCTTC
TRBV20-1	TRBJ1-5	.	.	CSASITNQPQHF	TGCAGTGCTAGCATTACCAATCAGCCCCAGCATTTT
TRBV19	TRBJ2-3	.	.	CASSPNSGSTDTQYF	TGTGCCAGTAGCCCGAACAGCGGGAGCACAGATACGCAGTATTTT
TRBV24-1	TRBJ1-1	TRBD1	few	CATSENRGTEAFF	TGTGCCACCAGTGAAAACAGGGGGACCGAAGCTTTCTTT